This T cell receptor (beta chain) was retrieved from a study of OX40 agonist ivuxolimab in advanced cancers. The CDR3 runs 16 residues. Clones were sequenced by immunoSEQ multiplex PCR, and TCRdb holds only the in-frame ones, with some missing. This table holds some 50,000 clones, around 90% found once. Only one count was recorded for this clone. Blood was sampled at baseline, cycle 4 day 1, and cycle 7 day 1. The chain employs TRBV21-1 and TRBJ1-5. TRBV21-1 is a pseudogene segment. This specimen consisted of CD4+ or CD8+ T cells sorted from blood, obtained in a trial of the OX40 agonist ivuxolimab. This clonotype originated in an adult with an advanced solid tumor such as melanoma, head and neck, liver or kidney cancer. The CDR3 loop reads CASRHLLHWHHQPQHF. The DNA of the CDR3 is TGTGCCAGCAGGCACCTGCTACATTGGCATCATCAGCCCCAGCATTTT.